This T cell receptor (beta chain) comes out of a study of blood T cell repertoires in COVID-19. The table came from immunoSEQ multiplex PCR; TCRdb's copy has only in-frame clones and leaves some out. The sample shows approximately 65,000 clones, roughly 80% of them seen only once. This clone has just a few counts. CDR3 length: 13 amino acids. Trimming shortened V by 1 base and J by 1 base, and 4 bases separated the two germline ends. Germline CDR1 and CDR2: LGHNA and YNFKEQ. The chain couples TRBV4-2 to TRBJ1-1; unclear D gene. The sequenced material came from PBMCs or T cells enriched from blood (not recorded which). The receptor comes from a woman aged 40 to 50 with acute COVID-19. The CDR3 DNA follows: TGTGCCAGCAGCCAAGGGCAGAACACTGAAGCTTTCTTT. Protein sequence: CASSQGQNTEAFF.